The 24 T cell receptor beta chains below come from one sample, sequenced in a study of regulatory T cells in long-lasting Graves disease. Described time point: persistent/refractory GD, antithyroid drugs over 5 years with positive TRAb. Extracted RNA from PBMCs served as the source of the TCR library. The authors built TCR beta libraries using iRepertoire HTBI primers and Arm-PCR of CDR3 regions. TCRdb re-called the multiplex PCR reads through MiXCR, storing one row per CDR3 protein. In the table there are about 660,000 distinct CDR3 sequences, around 30% of which are singletons. This sample comprised peripheral blood mononuclear cells (PBMCs), obtained when the disease was refractory, from a patient treated with antithyroid drugs. The receptors come from a female donor with Graves disease.

The V call is TRBV11-2, the J call TRBJ1-6, with a weak D call TRBD1 (6 bases). The CDR3 has 15 amino acids. Germline lookup yields CDR1 SGHAT and CDR2 FQNNGV. V shed 5 bases and J shed 7 bases, with 15 bases lying between them. CDR3 amino acids: CASSAGIQGNSPLHF. The CDR3 coding sequence is TGTGCCAGCAGCGCCGGGATTCAGGGGAATTCACCCCTCCACTTT.

This clonotype has ten or more counts. This chain links TRBV28 with TRBJ1-5, with D possibly matching TRBD1 (6 bases). The germline V gene has CDR1 MDHEN and CDR2 SYDVKM. Trimming stripped 5 bases from V and 2 bases from J, with 16 bases between. The CDR3 totals 16 residues. The chain's CDR3 is CASSVLQGSGNQPQHF. The CDR3, as DNA: TGTGCCAGCAGTGTCCTTCAGGGGAGTGGCAATCAGCCCCAGCATTTT.

This clonotype appeared a few times. This chain connects TRBV7-9 to TRBJ2-2; no reliable D call. From germline, CDR1 is SEHNR and CDR2 FQNEAQ (reference sequence). CDR3 length: 13 amino acids. V dropped 8 bases and J dropped 0 bases, with 7 bases sitting between them. The CDR3 DNA reads as TGTGCCAGCGTGGCTGCGAACACCGGGGAGCTGTTTTTT. It codes for CASVAANTGELFF.

This clonotype was recorded at least ten times. V gene TRBV15 combines with J gene TRBJ1-2; D not resolved. The ends were cut back, 3 bases at V and 4 bases at J, with 12 bases in the middle. Germline CDR1 is LNHNV and CDR2 is YYDKDF (reference sequence). This CDR3 comprises 14 residues. Here the CDR3 DNA reads TGTGCCACCAGCAGTGGGTTCAGGTCCTATGGCTACACCTTC. Its protein is CATSSGFRSYGYTF.

This clonotype showed up just a few times. This chain links TRBV6-1 with TRBJ1-2; D not resolved. This CDR3 has 14 amino acids. Germline CDR1 reads MNHNS; CDR2 reads SASEGT. V was cut by 5 bases and J by 6 bases, with 16 bases left in between. In DNA, the CDR3 is TGTGCCAGCAGTCGCGCTTTAGAAGTCCATGGCTACACCTTC. It encodes CASSRALEVHGYTF.

The rearrangement uses TRBV6-1 and TRBJ1-1, with 7 bases lining up with TRBD1. V lost 6 bases, J lost 2 bases, and 18 bases stayed unmatched. The CDR3 covers 18 residues. In germline, CDR1 is MNHNS, CDR2 SASEGT. In DNA form, the CDR3 reads TGTGCCAGCAGCCGGACGGACAGGCTCTGGGGTCCCAACACTGAAGCTTTCTTT. Translated, it gives CASSRTDRLWGPNTEAFF.

On this clonotype: Since a much larger clone is just one base distant, this may be a read error. V is TRBV30 and J is TRBJ2-7; a weak D match, TRBD2 (6 bases). The germline CDR1 and CDR2 sequences are GTSNPN and SVGIG (reference sequence). This CDR3 has 14 residues. CDR3 residues: CAWSGTASFYGQYF. CDR3 DNA: TGTGCCTGGAGCGGGACTGCTTCCTTCTACGGGCAGTACTTC.

J is TRBJ2-7 and V is TRBV6-9; possibly TRBD2 for D (6 bases). The CDR3 loop spans 12 amino acids. Germline CDR1 MNHGY, CDR2 SVAAGI. Trimming shortened V by 3 bases and J by 7 bases, and 10 bases separated the two germline ends. The CDR3, as DNA: TGTGCCAGCAGTTACGCGGGGTGGGAGCAGTACTTC. Its protein product is CASSYAGWEQYF.

This CDR3 reads CAISERDKVSYEQYF. The CDR3 region has the DNA TGTGCCATCAGTGAGAGGGACAAGGTATCCTACGAGCAGTACTTC. V usage is TRBV10-3 and J usage is TRBJ2-7; a weak D match, TRBD1 (6 bases). CDR1 and CDR2 (germline): ENHRY, SYGVKD. Trimming cost V 2 bases and J 1 base, with 12 bases left between them. The CDR3 sequence is 15 residues long.

This clonotype was seen only a few times. The chain joins TRBV12-3 or TRBV12-4 to TRBJ2-5, with TRBD2 matching 12 bases. Trimming at V came to 6 bases and at J to 5 bases, leaving 10 bases not matched to a gene. This CDR3 is 16 amino acids long. This CDR3 reads CASSPDRGLAGETQYF. The CDR3 DNA is TGTGCCAGCAGCCCGGACAGGGGACTAGCGGGCGAGACCCAGTACTTC.

The table lists this clonotype with many counts. The V gene is TRBV2, the J gene TRBJ2-5, with D tentatively TRBD1 (5 bases). Germline lookup yields CDR1 SNHLY and CDR2 FYNNEI. Trimming stripped 9 bases from V and 3 bases from J, with 14 bases between. The CDR3 spans 13 residues. The CDR3 region is CASGEGHEETQYF. In nucleotides, the CDR3 is TGTGCCAGTGGGGAAGGACATGAAGAGACCCAGTACTTC.

V gene TRBV20-1 combines with J gene TRBJ2-7; D may correspond to TRBD1 or TRBD2 (5 bases each). The germline V gene encodes CDR1 DFQATT and CDR2 SNEGSKA (reference sequence). Trimming removed 4 bases at V and 0 bases at J, with 13 bases between. This CDR3 region has 14 residues. The CDR3 is CSAKVWGSSYEQYF. The CDR3 DNA sequence: TGCAGTGCTAAGGTGTGGGGGAGCTCCTACGAGCAGTACTTC.

The rearrangement uses TRBV6-1 and TRBJ2-5; 10 bases are shared with TRBD1. Germline V gene data show CDR1 as MNHNS and CDR2 as SASEGT. This CDR3 has 16 residues. The V and J ends lost 6 bases and 5 bases, in that order; junction bases with no gene match: 12. The CDR3 here is CASRNRQGANWETQYF. CDR3 nucleotides: TGTGCCAGCAGAAACCGACAGGGGGCGAATTGGGAGACCCAGTACTTC.

A note on this clonotype: The missing conserved phenylalanine or tryptophan at the end of this CDR3 makes a read error likely. The rearrangement uses TRBV14 and TRBJ1-1; D is unclear. The CDR3 extends over 14 amino acids. Trimming shortened V by 0 bases and J by 4 bases, and 9 bases separated the two germline ends. In germline, CDR1 is SGHDN, CDR2 FVKESK. The CDR3 nucleotides read TGTGCCAGCAGCCAAGATCGGCGGGCCACTGAAGCTTTCTTG. It specifies CASSQDRRATEAFL.

This clonotype was observed a few times. The chain links TRBV11-2 to TRBJ2-2; D unclear. Germline CDR1 is SGHAT and CDR2 is FQNNGV. The CDR3 totals 15 residues. V gave up 1 base and J gave up 6 bases, with 12 bases separating them. CDR3 region: CASSLVGSTAGELFF. The DNA for the CDR3 is TGTGCCAGCAGCTTAGTCGGTAGCACCGCCGGGGAGCTGTTTTTT.

This clonotype was counted a few times. The J gene is TRBJ2-4, the V gene TRBV2; 8 positions agree with TRBD1. The V segment lost 1 base and the J segment 4 bases; nucleotides outside the gene matches: 0. The germline V gene encodes CDR1 SNHLY and CDR2 FYNNEI. This CDR3 contains 14 residues. The CDR3 region has the DNA TGTGCCAGCAGTGAAGGGACAGGGAAAAACATTCAGTACTTC. Its protein product is CASSEGTGKNIQYF. The whole variable domain, remainder taken from reference TRBV2 and TRBJ2-4, is EPEVTQTPSHQVTQMGQEVILRCVPISNHLYFYWYRQILGQKVEFLVSFYNNEISEKSEIFDDQFSVERPDGSNFTLKIRSTKLEDSAMYFCASSEGTGKNIQYFGAGTRLSVL.

A few counts support this clonotype. The chain links TRBV6-1 to TRBJ1-2, with 9 nucleotides matching TRBD1. The V segment lost 8 bases and the J segment 8 bases; nucleotides outside the gene matches: 9. The CDR3 spans 13 residues. Germline assignment: CDR1 MNHNS and CDR2 SASEGT. In DNA, the CDR3 is TGTGCCAGCGCCCAAGAGGACAGGGGAGGCTACACCTTC. Translating gives CASAQEDRGGYTF.

The J gene is TRBJ1-2, the V gene TRBV20-1, with D possibly TRBD1 on 6 matching bases. In germline, CDR1 is DFQATT, CDR2 SNEGSKA (reference sequence). V was shortened by 5 bases and J by 3 bases, with 16 bases between the two germline ends. This CDR3 has 14 residues. The DNA for the CDR3 is TGCAGTGCTTACTCGACAGGTCAGGACTATGGCTACACCTTC. Amino acid sequence: CSAYSTGQDYGYTF.

The CDR3 sequence is CASSTVTWTAEAFF. The CDR3 nucleotides read TGTGCCAGTAGTACCGTGACTTGGACGGCTGAAGCTTTCTTT. This sequence joins TRBV19 and TRBJ1-1, with D uncertain. Germline lookup yields CDR1 LNHDA and CDR2 SQIVND (reference sequence). CDR3 size: 14 residues. V was pared by 4 bases and J by 6 bases, with 15 bases between.

The table lists this clonotype with a few counts. One end of the junction is discordant with germline, which a read error may explain. The V and J genes are TRBV7-9 and TRBJ1-2; D remains unclear. The CDR3 runs 12 residues. The germline CDR1 and CDR2 sequences are SEHNR and FQNEAQ (reference sequence). The CDR3 sequence: CASSSFYYGYTF. For the CDR3, the DNA is TGCGCCAGCAGCTCCTTTTACTATGGCTACACCTTC.

This clonotype was counted only a few times. CDR3 in amino acids: CASRGGAGYGYTF. The CDR3 nucleotides are TGTGCCAGTCGGGGGGGTGCTGGGTATGGCTACACCTTC. The J gene is TRBJ1-2, the V gene TRBV3-1; possibly TRBD1 for D (5 bases). The CDR3 has 13 residues. The germline CDR1 and CDR2 sequences are LGHDT and YNNKEL (reference sequence). V was shortened by 9 bases and J by 5 bases, with 16 bases between the two germline ends.

The V gene is TRBV28, the J gene TRBJ2-3; 8 bases fit TRBD2. Germline V gives CDR1 MDHEN, CDR2 SYDVKM. The CDR3 covers 15 residues. Trimming cost V 5 bases and J 3 bases; bases outside gene matches: 7. CDR3 loop: CASSAGLVRTDTQYF. Here the CDR3 DNA reads TGTGCCAGCAGTGCGGGACTAGTCCGGACAGATACGCAGTATTTT.

The gene calls are TRBV5-4 and TRBJ2-3; 9 bases line up with TRBD1. V was pared by 7 bases and J by 0 bases, with 9 bases of the junction left unmatched. This CDR3 spans 16 amino acids. Germline V CDR1 and CDR2: SGHNT, YYREEE (reference sequence). CDR3 bases: TGTGCCAGCTATAGGGACAGGGTCCTAAGCACAGATACGCAGTATTTT. Protein product: CASYRDRVLSTDTQYF. The variable domain in full, with the rest retrieved from reference TRBV5-4 and TRBJ2-3, is ETGVTQSPTHLIKTRGQQVTLRCSSQSGHNTVSWYQQALGQGPQFIFQYYREEENGRGNFPPRFSGLQFPNYSSELNVNALELDDSALYLCASYRDRVLSTDTQYFGPGTRLTVL.

This clonotype was seen a handful of times. The chain links TRBV20-1 to TRBJ2-5; D gene unclear. Germline V gives CDR1 DFQATT, CDR2 SNEGSKA (reference sequence). With 3 bases removed from V and 1 base from J, the gap between germline ends came to 9 bases. This CDR3 region has 13 residues. CDR3 amino acids: CSASGQTQETQYF. The CDR3 coding sequence is TGCAGTGCTAGTGGTCAGACCCAAGAGACCCAGTACTTC.